This T cell receptor (beta chain) is drawn from a study of vaccination effects on CD4 cells after COVID-19 (dated by TCRdb to between 2021 and 2023). At the level of the whole study: Each participant received two doses of an mRNA SARS-CoV-2 vaccine, either BNT162b2 or mRNA-1273. SARS-CoV-2 spike-specific CD4+ TCR repertoires were compared before and after mRNA vaccination in COVID-19 convalescent patients and in infection-naive vaccine recipients. Altogether, some ten COVID-19 convalescent patients and 4 SARS-CoV-2-naive healthy vaccine recipients made up the full study. In the study, cultures from other donors were sequenced using the Oncomine TCR Beta short-read assay on an Illumina iSeq 100. Overall results and qualifications from the work: Among healthy vaccine recipients, nearly all vaccine-induced clones were SARS-CoV-2 mono-reactive, and only 1 of 255 was cross-reactive with common cold coronaviruses. At late post-vaccination timepoints, both infection-induced and vaccine-induced clones showed marked clonal contraction, consistent with waning T cell responses. The study was limited by a small number of convalescent patients and lacked early post-infection timepoints.

In the ViraFEST assay, PBMC were stimulated with viral peptide pools, and antigen-specific CD4+ T cell clonotypes were then identified by expansion using TCR sequencing. After less than eleven days of culture, CD4+ T cells were isolated with the EasySep CD4+ T cell isolation kit. The absence of prior SARS-CoV-2 infection in healthy vaccine recipients was confirmed by negative nucleocapsid antibodies before and after vaccination. Some 2 million PBMC per well were cultured with roughly 10 ug/ml peptides in IMDM containing approximately 4.5% human AB serum, around 10 IU/ml IL-2 and gentamicin. Half of the culture medium was replaced with fresh IL-2-containing medium on days 3 and 7. Unless noted otherwise, every peptide stimulation condition was grown in triplicate wells. PBMC were separated from whole blood using Ficoll-Paque Plus gradient centrifugation and were then either cryopreserved at -140C or used fresh. Overlapping peptide pools spanned the spike proteins of SARS-CoV-2 and the common cold coronaviruses HCoV-NL63, HCoV-OC43 and HCoV-229E. Genomic DNA was extracted from cultured CD4+ T cells with the QIAamp micro DNA kit.

The library was produced with the immunoSEQ multiplex PCR assay. DNA from the cultured and isolated CD4+ T cells underwent TCR beta CDR3 sequencing. In the source study's methods: Non-productive TCR sequences were discarded, and reads were trimmed to the CDR3 region, with only CDR3s of 7 or more amino acids retained. Antigen-specific clonotypes were identified using the MANAFEST web app by comparison of expansion in peptide wells against reference cultures. To be called positive, a clone needed expansion at FDR<0.05 compared with the reference and with all other wells, an odds ratio greater than 5, and a frequency greater than 0.1% in two replicate wells. Clonotypes significantly expanded in SARS-CoV-2 spike wells and in at least one common cold coronavirus spike condition were defined as cross-reactive. Using the stringdist R package, CDR3 similarity was measured by Levenshtein distance, and unrooted trees were constructed with ape in R 3.6.1. TCRdb retrieved this table from immuneACCESS and kept in-frame rearrangements only. Not all clones are present; in checked studies, unresolved V genes account for under half, and no reason is known for the remainder. D and trimming come from the DNA, and the V and J calls and clone size come from that table. Counted in this sample were roughly 20,000 clones; about 71% of them appeared once. 16% of the sample is taken by the ten largest.

This clone is medium-sized (0.01 to 0.1%). What this receptor recognizes is not known. No much larger clone exists at a distance of one base, and base qualities are not known. The CDR1 and CDR2 encoded by the germline V gene are SQVTM and ANQGSEA. The germline ends are 7 bases apart after V is trimmed by 4 bases and J by 3 bases. The CDR3, cysteine through phenylalanine, is 12 amino acids long. This entry keeps only the CDR3 DNA: 36 bases, framed from base 1. The material was CD4+ T cells from PBMCs cultured with HCoV-229E spike peptides, obtained before COVID-19 vaccination. The meaning of the sample's cell subset or site label: HCoV-229E spike overlapping peptide pool stimulation. The chain uses TRBV29-1 and TRBJ1-5, with a tentative D gene TRBD1 over 5 matching bases. The clonotype was recovered from a human donor who received a COVID-19 vaccine. This receptor has the CDR3 CSVGTNNQPQHF. The DNA sequence follows: TGCAGCGTTGGGACAAACAATCAGCCCCAGCATTTT.